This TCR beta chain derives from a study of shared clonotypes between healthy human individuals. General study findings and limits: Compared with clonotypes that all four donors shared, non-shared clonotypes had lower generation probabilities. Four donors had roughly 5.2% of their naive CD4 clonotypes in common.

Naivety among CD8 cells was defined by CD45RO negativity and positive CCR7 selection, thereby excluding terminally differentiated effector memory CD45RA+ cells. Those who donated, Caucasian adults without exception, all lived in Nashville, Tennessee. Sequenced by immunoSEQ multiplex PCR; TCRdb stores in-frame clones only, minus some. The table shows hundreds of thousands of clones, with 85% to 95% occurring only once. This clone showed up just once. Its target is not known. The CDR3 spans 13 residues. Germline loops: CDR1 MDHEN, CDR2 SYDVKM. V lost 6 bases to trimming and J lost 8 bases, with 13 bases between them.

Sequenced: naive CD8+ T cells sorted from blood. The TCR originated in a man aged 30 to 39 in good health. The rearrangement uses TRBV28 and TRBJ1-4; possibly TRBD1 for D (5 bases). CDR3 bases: TGTGCCAGCAGGGACAACCTGAGAGAAAAACTGTTTTTT. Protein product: CASRDNLREKLFF.